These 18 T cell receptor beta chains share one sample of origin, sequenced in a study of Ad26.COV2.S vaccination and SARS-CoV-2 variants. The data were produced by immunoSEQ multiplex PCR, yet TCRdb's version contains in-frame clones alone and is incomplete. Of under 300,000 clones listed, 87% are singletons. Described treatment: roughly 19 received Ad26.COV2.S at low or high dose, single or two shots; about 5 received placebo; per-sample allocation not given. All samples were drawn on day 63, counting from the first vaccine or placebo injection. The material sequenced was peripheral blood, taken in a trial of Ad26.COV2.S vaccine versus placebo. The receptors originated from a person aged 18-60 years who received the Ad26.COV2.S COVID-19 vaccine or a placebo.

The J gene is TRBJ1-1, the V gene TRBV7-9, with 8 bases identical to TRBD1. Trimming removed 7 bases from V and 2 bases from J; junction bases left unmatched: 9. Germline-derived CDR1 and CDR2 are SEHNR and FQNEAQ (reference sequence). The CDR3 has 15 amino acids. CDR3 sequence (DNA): TGTGCCAGCACCCCGACAGGGGAGGGTAACACTGAAGCTTTCTTT. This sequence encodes CASTPTGEGNTEAFF.

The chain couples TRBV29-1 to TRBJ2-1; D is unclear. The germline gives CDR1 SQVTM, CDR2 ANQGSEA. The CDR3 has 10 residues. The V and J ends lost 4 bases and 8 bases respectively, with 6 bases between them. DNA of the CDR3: TGCAGCGTTGTTTATTATGAGCAGTTCTTC. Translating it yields CSVVYYEQFF.

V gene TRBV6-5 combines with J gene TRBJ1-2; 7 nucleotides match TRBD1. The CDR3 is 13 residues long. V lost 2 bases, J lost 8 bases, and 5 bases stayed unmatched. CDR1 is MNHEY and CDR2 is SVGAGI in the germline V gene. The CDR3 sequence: CASSYQTGIGYTF. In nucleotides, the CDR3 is TGTGCCAGCAGTTACCAGACAGGGATCGGCTACACCTTC.

The CDR3 loop is CSVESEGNYGYTF. In DNA, the CDR3 is TGCAGCGTTGAAAGTGAGGGTAATTATGGCTACACCTTC. The J gene is TRBJ1-2, the V gene TRBV29-1, with D uncertain. The ends were cut back, 2 bases at V and 5 bases at J, with 12 bases in the middle. Germline V gives CDR1 SQVTM, CDR2 ANQGSEA. CDR3 size: 13 residues.

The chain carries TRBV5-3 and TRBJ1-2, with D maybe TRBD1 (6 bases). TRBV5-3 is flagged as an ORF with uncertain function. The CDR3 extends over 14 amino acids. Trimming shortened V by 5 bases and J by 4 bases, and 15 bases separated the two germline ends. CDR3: CARRLTGYFYGYTF. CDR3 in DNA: TGTGCCAGAAGGTTAACAGGGTACTTCTATGGCTACACCTTC.

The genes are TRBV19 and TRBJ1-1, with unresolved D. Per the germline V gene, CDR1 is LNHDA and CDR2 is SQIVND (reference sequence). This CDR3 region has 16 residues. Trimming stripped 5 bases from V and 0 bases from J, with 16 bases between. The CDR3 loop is CASSPLPVFLNTEAFF. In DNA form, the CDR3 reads TGTGCCAGTAGTCCCCTCCCCGTATTTTTGAACACTGAAGCTTTCTTT.

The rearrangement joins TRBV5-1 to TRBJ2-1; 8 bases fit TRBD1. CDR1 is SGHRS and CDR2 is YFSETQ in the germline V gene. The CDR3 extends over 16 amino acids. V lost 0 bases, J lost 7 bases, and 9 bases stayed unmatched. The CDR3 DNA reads TGCGCCAGCAGCTTGGCCCTTTGGACAGGGCGAAATGAGCAGTTCTTC. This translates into CASSLALWTGRNEQFF.

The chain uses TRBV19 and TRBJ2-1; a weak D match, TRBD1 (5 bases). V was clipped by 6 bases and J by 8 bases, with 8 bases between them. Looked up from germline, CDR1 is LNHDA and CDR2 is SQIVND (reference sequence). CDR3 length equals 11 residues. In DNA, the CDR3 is TGTGCCAGTAGAGGGGTCTATGAGCAGTTCTTC. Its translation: CASRGVYEQFF.

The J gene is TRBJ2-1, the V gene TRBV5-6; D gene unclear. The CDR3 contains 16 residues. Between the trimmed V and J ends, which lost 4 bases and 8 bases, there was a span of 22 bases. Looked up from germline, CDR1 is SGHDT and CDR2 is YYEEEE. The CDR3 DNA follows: TGTGCCAGCAGCGCCGCATATTCCTTAGGAAGCGATGAGCAGTTCTTC. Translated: CASSAAYSLGSDEQFF.

The CDR3 sequence is CASAASSYNEQFF. The CDR3 bases are TGTGCCAGCGCGGCGAGCTCCTACAATGAGCAGTTCTTC. This sequence joins TRBV27 and TRBJ2-1, with D unclear. This CDR3 has 13 amino acids. Trimming took 8 bases from V and 0 from J, leaving 8 bases between them. The germline V gene has CDR1 MNHEY and CDR2 SMNVEV (reference sequence).

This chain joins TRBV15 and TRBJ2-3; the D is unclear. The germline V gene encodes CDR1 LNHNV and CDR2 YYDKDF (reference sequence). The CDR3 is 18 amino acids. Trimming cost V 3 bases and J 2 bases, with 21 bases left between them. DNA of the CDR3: TGTGCCACCAGCAGGGAACCGCCCCAACCGGTGCTCACAGATACGCAGTATTTT. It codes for CATSREPPQPVLTDTQYF.

The CDR3, as DNA: TGTGCCAGCAGCCTCGGACAGCCTGAAGCTTTCTTT. Translated, it gives CASSLGQPEAFF. This chain links TRBV5-6 with TRBJ1-1, with D tentatively TRBD1 (6 bases). Per germline, CDR1 SGHDT and CDR2 YYEEEE. The ends were cut back, 4 bases at V and 6 bases at J, with 10 bases in the middle. This CDR3 contains 12 residues.

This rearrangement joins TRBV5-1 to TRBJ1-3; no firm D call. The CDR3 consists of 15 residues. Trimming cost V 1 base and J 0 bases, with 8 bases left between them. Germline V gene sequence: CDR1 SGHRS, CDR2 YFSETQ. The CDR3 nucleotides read TGCGCCAGCAGCTTGTGGCCGATCTCTGGAAACACCATATATTTT. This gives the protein CASSLWPISGNTIYF.

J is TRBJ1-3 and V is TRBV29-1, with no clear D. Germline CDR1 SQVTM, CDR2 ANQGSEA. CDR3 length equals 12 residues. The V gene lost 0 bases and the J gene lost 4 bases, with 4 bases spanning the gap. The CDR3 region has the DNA TGCAGCGTTGAAGAACGAGGAAACACCATATATTTT. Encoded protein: CSVEERGNTIYF.

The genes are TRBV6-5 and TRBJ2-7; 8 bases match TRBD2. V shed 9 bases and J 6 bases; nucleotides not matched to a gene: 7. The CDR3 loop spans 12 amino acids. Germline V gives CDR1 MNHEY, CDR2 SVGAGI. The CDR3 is CASTSTSVEQYV. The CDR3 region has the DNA TGTGCCAGTACCTCGACTAGCGTCGAGCAGTACGTC.

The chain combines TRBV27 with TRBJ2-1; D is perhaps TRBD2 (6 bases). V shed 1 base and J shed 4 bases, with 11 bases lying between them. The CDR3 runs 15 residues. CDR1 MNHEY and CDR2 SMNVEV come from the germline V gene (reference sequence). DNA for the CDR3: TGTGCCAGCAGTTTATTGGCGGGGCCATACAATGAGCAGTTCTTC. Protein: CASSLLAGPYNEQFF.

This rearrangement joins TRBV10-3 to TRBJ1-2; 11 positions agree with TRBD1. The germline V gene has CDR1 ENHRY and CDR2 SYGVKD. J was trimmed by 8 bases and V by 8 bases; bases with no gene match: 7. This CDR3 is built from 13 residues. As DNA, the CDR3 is TGTGCCATCGTGGGGACAGGGGGGGCCGGCTACACCTTC. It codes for CAIVGTGGAGYTF.

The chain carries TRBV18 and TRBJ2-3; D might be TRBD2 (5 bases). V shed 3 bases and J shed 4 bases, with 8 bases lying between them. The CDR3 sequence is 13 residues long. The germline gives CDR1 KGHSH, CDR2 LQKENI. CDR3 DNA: TGTGCCAGCTCACCGGGAGAGGCAGATACGCAGTATTTT. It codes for CASSPGEADTQYF.